Included here is one TCR beta chain sequence, with context. Its antigen specificity is not known. Base-call qualities are not available, and no considerably larger clone is one nucleotide away. This sample stems from a study of blood T cell repertoires in COVID-19 (TCRdb year 2020). For context, the study as a whole: The collaborator samples originated in the United States, Italy and Spain and spanned the acute and convalescent phases of COVID-19. The prospective study material was composed of cDNA or gDNA derived from T cells, B-cell-depleted T cells, or PBMCs. Subjects who had been exposed to COVID-19, were actively infected with it, or had recovered from it provided the deeply sampled blood TCRbeta repertoires that made up the dataset. Where available, HLA class I and class II types were obtained from metadata supplied by the sample provider rather than from assay-based typing. Samples were obtained from the ongoing ImmuneRACE study (first 160 participants) and from 1,254 subjects provided by 6 global collaborators. The repertoires were released in a freely available public database intended as a resource for research on the immune response to SARS-CoV-2. The sample metadata nearly always contained a de-identified subject ID, COVID-19 status, age in years and sex.

The immunoSEQ Assay, a bias-controlled multiplex PCR, was used to amplify TCRbeta CDR3 regions from genomic DNA. As for the authors' bioinformatics: Nucleated cell counts per sample were estimated from amplification of reference gene primers within the assay. Sequence reads were collapsed and filtered to measure the absolute abundance of every unique TCRbeta CDR3 rearrangement. Productive Simpson clonality was computed per sample as the square root of Simpson's diversity index over productive rearrangements. The clones in this table, taken by TCRdb from immuneACCESS, are in-frame only. Not every clone is retained; where verified, under half of the shortfall comes from an unresolved V gene, and the cause of the rest is unknown. V, J and clone size were drawn from that table, and D and trimming were deduced from the DNA. The sample records roughly 150,000 clones, approximately 80% of which are singletons. The ten largest clones represent around 13% of the sample.

CDR1 and CDR2 are drawn from the germline V gene (reference sequence): MNHEY, SMNVEV. Germline trimming: 4 bases from V, 7 bases from J; junction bases outside gene matches: 11. The CDR3, cysteine through phenylalanine, is 16 amino acids long. Only the CDR3 DNA stays, 48 bases, in frame from base 1. Each collaborating institution followed its own protocols to collect whole blood in K2EDTA tubes. Collaborator samples were shipped for TCRbeta analysis as frozen whole blood, isolated PBMCs, or DNA extracted from either sample type. The full study reports these points: How much clinical and demographic metadata was included differed by source and by participant, and the metadata was provided uncurated.

The chain joins TRBV27 to TRBJ2-2; TRBD2 lines up with 8 middle nucleotides. This clonotype was sampled from a woman aged 80 or over with acute or convalescent COVID-19. The sample comprised peripheral blood. The bases are TGTGCCAGCAGTTCCCCCGGGGGGGCCCCCGACGGGGAGCTGTTTTTT. Its protein product is CASSSPGGAPDGELFF.